Shown below are 13 T cell receptor beta chains from a single sample sequenced in a study of blood T cell repertoires in COVID-19. This table comes from immunoSEQ multiplex PCR, and its TCRdb copy is limited to in-frame clones, with some not included. The sample holds over 200,000 clones, 83% seen once. Sequenced: peripheral blood. The origin of the receptors is a woman aged 25 to 39 with COVID-19, enrolled during active disease.

The chain joins TRBV9 to TRBJ1-2; D may be TRBD1 (5 bases). Germline lookup yields CDR1 SGDLS and CDR2 YYNGEE. The CDR3 is 15 amino acids. V lost 0 bases and J 4 bases, leaving 13 bases between the germline ends. CDR3 coding DNA: TGTGCCAGCAGCGTAGGGAGGGGTGGGCCCTATGGCTACACCTTC. Translated: CASSVGRGGPYGYTF.

The chain employs TRBV9 and TRBJ2-3, with a weak D call TRBD2 (5 bases). V lost 4 bases and J lost 2, with 11 bases in between. The CDR3 is 14 residues long. The germline V gene has CDR1 SGDLS and CDR2 YYNGEE. This CDR3 is CASSQRTFTDTQYF. Written as DNA, the CDR3 is TGTGCCAGCAGCCAAAGGACTTTCACAGATACGCAGTATTTT.

The chain uses TRBV7-9 and TRBJ2-7, with D possibly being TRBD2 (6 bases). Trimming took 6 bases from V and 2 from J, leaving 14 bases between them. CDR1 is SEHNR and CDR2 is FQNEAQ in the germline V gene (reference sequence). The CDR3 is made up of 14 amino acids. CDR3 nucleotide sequence: TGTGCCAGCAGTTCTGGAGGGTTGGCCTACGAGCAGTACTTC. Translation gives CASSSGGLAYEQYF. The full variable domain, its missing parts supplied by reference TRBV7-9 and TRBJ2-7, is DTGVSQNPRHKITKRGQNVTFRCDPISEHNRLYWYRQTLGQGPEFLTYFQNEAQLEKSRLLSDRFSAERPKGSFSTLEIQRTEQGDSAMYLCASSSGGLAYEQYFGPGTRLTVT.

The chain employs TRBV12-3 or TRBV12-4 and TRBJ1-2; tentative D call: TRBD1 (6 bases). Trimming shortened V by 6 bases and J by 3 bases, and 11 bases separated the two germline ends. There are 13 residues in the CDR3. For the CDR3, the DNA is TGTGCCAGCAGACCTACAGGGTACTATGGCTACACCTTC. It is translated as CASRPTGYYGYTF.

The chain employs TRBV25-1 and TRBJ2-1, with TRBD1 matching over 9 bases. The CDR3 consists of 17 residues. Germline lookup yields CDR1 MGHDK and CDR2 SYGVNS. Germline trimming cut 4 bases from V and 4 bases from J; bases unmatched to any gene: 11. The CDR3 spells CASSVILLGQGYNEQFF. CDR3 bases: TGTGCCAGCAGTGTCATACTGTTGGGACAGGGATACAATGAGCAGTTCTTC. Full variable domain (outside the CDR3, taken from reference TRBV25-1 and TRBJ2-1): EADIYQTPRYLVIGTGKKITLECSQTMGHDKMYWYQQDPGMELHLIHYSYGVNSTEKGDLSSESTVSRIRTEHFPLTLESARPSHTSQYLCASSVILLGQGYNEQFFGPGTRLTVL.

In this sample, this clone turned up once. V is TRBV7-2 and J is TRBJ1-4; 7 positions match TRBD1. Germline V CDR1 and CDR2: SGHTA, FQGNSA. Trimming removed 5 bases from V and 8 bases from J; junction bases left unmatched: 8. This CDR3 is built from 14 residues. The CDR3 protein is CASSHRQGREKLFF. The CDR3 coding sequence is TGTGCCAGCAGCCACCGACAGGGCCGGGAAAAACTGTTTTTT.

The chain has TRBV30 and TRBJ1-5; a possible D gene is TRBD1 (6 bases). The CDR3 consists of 14 residues. V was shortened by 4 bases and J by 7 bases, with 17 bases between the two germline ends. Germline loops: CDR1 GTSNPN, CDR2 SVGIG (reference sequence). DNA of the CDR3: TGTGCCTGGACCTCTGGGGGGGCTGGGCAGCCCCAGCATTTT. The encoded protein is CAWTSGGAGQPQHF.

The CDR3 nucleotides are TGTGCCAGCAGTTTATTAGGGGGACAAGGTTTCACAGATACGCAGTATTTT. Its translation is CASSLLGGQGFTDTQYF. The chain couples TRBV28 to TRBJ2-3, with D perhaps TRBD1 (6 bases). The CDR3 consists of 17 residues. Germline V CDR1 and CDR2: MDHEN, SYDVKM. The V and J ends lost 1 base and 2 bases respectively, with 16 bases between them.

This clone was picked up a small number of times. The chain carries TRBV7-2 and TRBJ1-2; weak D call: TRBD1 (6 bases). The length of the CDR3 is 18 residues. The V end was cut by 5 bases, the J end by 3 bases, with 25 bases between. The germline V gene encodes CDR1 SGHTA and CDR2 FQGNSA. CDR3 region: CASSLLPIPGDRDYGYTF. DNA for the CDR3: TGTGCCAGCAGCCTATTGCCAATTCCAGGGGATCGGGACTATGGCTACACCTTC.

This rearrangement joins TRBV19 to TRBJ2-1; 7 bases agree with TRBD2. The germline gives CDR1 LNHDA, CDR2 SQIVND (reference sequence). V was pared by 6 bases and J by 8 bases, with 13 bases of the junction left unmatched. The CDR3 sequence is 15 residues long. CDR3 sequence: CASRDRDYPLDEQFF. The CDR3 DNA is TGTGCCAGTAGGGACCGGGACTACCCATTGGATGAGCAGTTCTTC.

The chain combines TRBV30 with TRBJ1-1; D possibly corresponds to TRBD1 (5 bases). Germline CDR1 reads GTSNPN; CDR2 reads SVGIG (reference sequence). CDR3 length equals 12 residues. Trimming pared 6 bases from V and 8 bases from J, leaving 16 bases between. CDR3 nucleotides: TGTGCCTGCCCGGGCCAGTGGGGCGAAGCTTTCTTT. Its protein is CACPGQWGEAFF.

The chain combines TRBV3-1 (or the pseudogene TRBV3-2) with TRBJ1-1; D gene ambiguous. Germline CDR1 LGHDT, CDR2 YNNKEL (reference sequence). Trimming stripped 1 base from V and 4 bases from J, with 10 bases between. This CDR3 region has 14 residues. For the CDR3, the DNA is TGTGCCAGCAGCCAAGGCTCGGGGTTCACTGAAGCTTTCTTT. Translated, it gives CASSQGSGFTEAFF.

The gene calls are TRBV11-1 and TRBJ2-5, with 10 bases lining up with TRBD1. The V segment lost 4 bases and the J segment 5 bases; nucleotides outside the gene matches: 7. Looked up from germline, CDR1 is SGHAT and CDR2 is FQDESV (reference sequence). CDR3 length: 15 amino acids. The CDR3 loop is CASSYGQGEWETQYF. The CDR3 region has the DNA TGTGCCAGCAGCTATGGACAGGGGGAGTGGGAGACCCAGTACTTC.